Listed here are 5 T cell receptor beta chains from one sample, sequenced in a study of CD8 T cells in ankylosing spondylitis. Study-wide points: A motif of eight or nine highly homologous TCR beta variants was seen as apparently characteristic of ankylosing spondylitis blood.

The antigens these receptors bind are not known. One entry per CDR3 protein, called by TCRdb with MiXCR from the 5' RACE reads. This sample yields almost 400,000 distinct CDR3 sequences, of which about a fifth are seen a single time; 15% to 20% belongs to the top ten. Sequenced: blood, either unsorted or a sorted T cell fraction (not recorded which). Receptors were obtained from a male donor with ankylosing spondylitis.

This chain uses TRBV20-1 with TRBJ1-6, with D perhaps TRBD1 (6 bases). The germline gives CDR1 DFQATT, CDR2 SNEGSKA (reference sequence). The CDR3 has 15 residues. V shed 1 base and J shed 8 bases, with 15 bases lying between them. In DNA form, the CDR3 reads TGCAGTGCTAGAGTCCGTCAGGGGAGGGATTCACCCCTCCACTTT. As protein: CSARVRQGRDSPLHF.

This clonotype came up many times. The V and J genes are TRBV29-1 and TRBJ2-7; unclear D gene. V lost 5 bases and J 1 base, leaving 6 bases between the germline ends. This CDR3 spans 11 amino acids. Looked up from germline, CDR1 is SQVTM and CDR2 is ANQGSEA. The CDR3 DNA follows: TGCAGCGTTTCCGCATCCTACGAGCAGTACTTC. Translation gives CSVSASYEQYF.

V gene TRBV6-5 combines with J gene TRBJ1-4; tentatively, D is TRBD1 (5 bases). V was shortened by 2 bases and J by 5 bases, with 12 bases between the two germline ends. The CDR3 runs 15 residues. Germline V lookup: CDR1 MNHEY, CDR2 SVGAGI. The CDR3 region is CASSYGGGRNEKLFF. In DNA form, the CDR3 reads TGTGCCAGCAGTTACGGGGGAGGGCGGAATGAAAAACTGTTTTTT.

This clonotype has only a few counts. The V gene is TRBV10-3, the J gene TRBJ1-6; 9 bases agree with TRBD1. V dropped 10 bases and J dropped 7; count of bases not matched to a gene: 8. Germline values: CDR1 ENHRY, CDR2 SYGVKD. CDR3 length: 14 residues. CDR3: CASQQGAGNSPLHF. The CDR3 region has the DNA TGTGCCAGCCAACAGGGGGCCGGGAATTCACCCCTCCACTTT.

This clonotype was counted only a few times. V and J are TRBV10-3 and TRBJ2-1; 7 bases agree with TRBD2. In germline, CDR1 is ENHRY, CDR2 SYGVKD. With 7 bases clipped from V and 2 bases from J, the junction kept 11 bases outside the gene matches. CDR3 length equals 16 residues. For the CDR3, the DNA is TGTGCCATCAACGGGGAGGGCGGGACCCCCTACAATGAGCAGTTCTTC. Translation gives CAINGEGGTPYNEQFF.